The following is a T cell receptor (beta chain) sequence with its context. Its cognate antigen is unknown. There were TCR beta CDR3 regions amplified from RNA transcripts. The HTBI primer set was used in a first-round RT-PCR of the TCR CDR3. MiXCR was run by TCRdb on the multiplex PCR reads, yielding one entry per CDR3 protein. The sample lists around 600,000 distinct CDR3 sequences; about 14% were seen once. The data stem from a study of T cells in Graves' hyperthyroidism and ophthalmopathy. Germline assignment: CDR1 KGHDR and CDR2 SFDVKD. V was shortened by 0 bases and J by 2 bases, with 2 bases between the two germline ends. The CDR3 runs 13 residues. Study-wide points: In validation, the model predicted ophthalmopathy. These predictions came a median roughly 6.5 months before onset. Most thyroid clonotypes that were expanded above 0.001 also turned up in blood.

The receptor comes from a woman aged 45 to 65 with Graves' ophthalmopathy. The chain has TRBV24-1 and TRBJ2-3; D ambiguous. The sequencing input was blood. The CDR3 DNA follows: TGTGCCACCAGTGATTTGTACACAGATACGCAGTATTTT. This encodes CATSDLYTDTQYF.